This entry is about one T cell receptor beta chain. The data were taken from a study of T cells of healthy individuals. V was trimmed by 1 base and J by 1 base, leaving 6 bases between them. The CDR3 covers 14 residues. Germline CDR1 and CDR2: SGHTA and FQGNSA. TCRdb itself ran the 5' RACE reads through MiXCR, one entry per CDR3 protein. The table has 95,000 to 100,000 distinct CDR3 sequences, roughly 15% seen once. The chain is built from TRBV7-2 and TRBJ2-3; D remains unclear. This receptor was obtained from a human donor in good health. CDR3 DNA sequence: TGTGCCAGCAGCTTAGAGCAGCGCACAGATACGCAGTATTTT. Translation: CASSLEQRTDTQYF.